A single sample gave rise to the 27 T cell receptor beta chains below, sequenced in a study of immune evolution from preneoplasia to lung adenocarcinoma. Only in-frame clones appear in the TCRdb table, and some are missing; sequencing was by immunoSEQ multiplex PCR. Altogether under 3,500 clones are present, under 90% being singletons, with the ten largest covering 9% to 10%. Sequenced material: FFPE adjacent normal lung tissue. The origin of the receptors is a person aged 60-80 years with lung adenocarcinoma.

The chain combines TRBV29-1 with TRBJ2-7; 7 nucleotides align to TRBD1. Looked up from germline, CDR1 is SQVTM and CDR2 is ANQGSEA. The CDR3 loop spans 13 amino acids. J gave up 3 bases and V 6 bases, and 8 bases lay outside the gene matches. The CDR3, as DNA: TGCAGCGTCACCGGGACAGACGTCTACGAGCAGTACTTC. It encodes CSVTGTDVYEQYF.

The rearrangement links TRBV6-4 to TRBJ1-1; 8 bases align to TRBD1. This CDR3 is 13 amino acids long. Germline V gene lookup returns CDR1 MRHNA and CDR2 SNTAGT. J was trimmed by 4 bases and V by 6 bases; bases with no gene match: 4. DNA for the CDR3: TGTGCCAGCAGCAGGACAGGGTCCACTGAAGCTTTCTTT. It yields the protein CASSRTGSTEAFF.

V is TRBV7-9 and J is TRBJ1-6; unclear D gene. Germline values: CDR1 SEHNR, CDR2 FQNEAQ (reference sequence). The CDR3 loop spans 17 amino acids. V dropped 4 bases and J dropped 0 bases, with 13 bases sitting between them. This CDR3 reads CASSSGGVGSYNSPLHF. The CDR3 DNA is TGTGCCAGCAGCTCCGGTGGAGTGGGCTCCTATAATTCACCCCTCCACTTT.

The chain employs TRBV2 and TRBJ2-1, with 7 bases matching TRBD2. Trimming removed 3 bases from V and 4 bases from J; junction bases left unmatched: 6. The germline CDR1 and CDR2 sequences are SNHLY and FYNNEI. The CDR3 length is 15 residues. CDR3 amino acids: CASSELGTTYNEQFF. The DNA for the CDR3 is TGTGCCAGCAGTGAGCTCGGGACTACTTACAATGAGCAGTTCTTC. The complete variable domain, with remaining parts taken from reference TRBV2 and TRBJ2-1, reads EPEVTQTPSHQVTQMGQEVILRCVPISNHLYFYWYRQILGQKVEFLVSFYNNEISEKSEIFDDQFSVERPDGSNFTLKIRSTKLEDSAMYFCASSELGTTYNEQFFGPGTRLTVL.

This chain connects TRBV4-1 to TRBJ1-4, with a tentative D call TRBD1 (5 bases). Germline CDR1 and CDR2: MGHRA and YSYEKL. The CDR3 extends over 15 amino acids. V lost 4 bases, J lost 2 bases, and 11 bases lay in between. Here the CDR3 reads CASSLEGFTNEKLFF. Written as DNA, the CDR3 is TGCGCCAGCAGCCTCGAGGGGTTCACTAATGAAAAACTGTTTTTT.

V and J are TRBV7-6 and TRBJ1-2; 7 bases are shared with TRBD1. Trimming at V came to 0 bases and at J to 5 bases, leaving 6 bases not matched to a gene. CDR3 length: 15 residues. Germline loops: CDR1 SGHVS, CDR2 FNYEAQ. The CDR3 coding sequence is TGTGCCAGCAGCTTAGCGGTCGAGGGACAGTATGGCTACACCTTC. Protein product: CASSLAVEGQYGYTF.

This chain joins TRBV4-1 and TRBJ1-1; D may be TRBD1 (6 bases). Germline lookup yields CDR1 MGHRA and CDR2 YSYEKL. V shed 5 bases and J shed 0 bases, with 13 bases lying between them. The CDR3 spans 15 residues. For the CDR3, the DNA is TGCGCCAGCAGCTCGGGGGACATGTTGAACACTGAAGCTTTCTTT. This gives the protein CASSSGDMLNTEAFF.

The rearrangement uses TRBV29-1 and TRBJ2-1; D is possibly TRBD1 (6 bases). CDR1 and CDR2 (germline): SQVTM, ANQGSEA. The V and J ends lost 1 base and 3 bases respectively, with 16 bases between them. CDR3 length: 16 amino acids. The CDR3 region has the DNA TGCAGCGTTGAAGGGGGGTTGACAGGTAACTACAATGAGCAGTTCTTC. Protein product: CSVEGGLTGNYNEQFF.

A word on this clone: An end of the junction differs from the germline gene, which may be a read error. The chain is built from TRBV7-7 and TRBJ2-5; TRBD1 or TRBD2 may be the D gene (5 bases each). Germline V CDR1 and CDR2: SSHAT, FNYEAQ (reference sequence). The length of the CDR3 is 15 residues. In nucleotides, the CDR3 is TGTGCTAGCAGCTCGGCCGGGGCAGTCCAAGAGACCCAGTACTTC. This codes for CASSSAGAVQETQYF.

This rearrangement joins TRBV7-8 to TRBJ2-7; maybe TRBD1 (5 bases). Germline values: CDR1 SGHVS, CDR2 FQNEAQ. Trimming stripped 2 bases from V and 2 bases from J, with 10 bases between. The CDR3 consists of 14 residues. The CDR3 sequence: CASSLLQAAYEQYF. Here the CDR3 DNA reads TGTGCCAGCAGCTTATTACAGGCGGCCTACGAGCAGTACTTC.

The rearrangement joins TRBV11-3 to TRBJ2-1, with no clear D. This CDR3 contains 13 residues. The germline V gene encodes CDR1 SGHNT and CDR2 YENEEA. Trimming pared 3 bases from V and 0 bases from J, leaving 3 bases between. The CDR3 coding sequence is TGTGCCAGCAGCTTCGACTCCTACAATGAGCAGTTCTTC. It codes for CASSFDSYNEQFF.

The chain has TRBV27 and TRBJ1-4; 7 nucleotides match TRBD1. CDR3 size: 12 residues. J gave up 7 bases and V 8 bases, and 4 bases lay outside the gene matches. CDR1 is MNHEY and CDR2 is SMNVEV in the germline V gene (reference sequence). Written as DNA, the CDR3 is TGTGCCAGCCGACAGGGTACTGAAAAACTGTTTTTT. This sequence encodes CASRQGTEKLFF.

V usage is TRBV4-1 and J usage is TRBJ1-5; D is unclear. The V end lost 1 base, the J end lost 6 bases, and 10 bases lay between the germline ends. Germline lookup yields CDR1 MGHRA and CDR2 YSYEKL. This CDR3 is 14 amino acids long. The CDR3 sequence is CASSQAAGIQPQHF. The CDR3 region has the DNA TGCGCCAGCAGCCAAGCAGCGGGGATTCAGCCCCAGCATTTT.

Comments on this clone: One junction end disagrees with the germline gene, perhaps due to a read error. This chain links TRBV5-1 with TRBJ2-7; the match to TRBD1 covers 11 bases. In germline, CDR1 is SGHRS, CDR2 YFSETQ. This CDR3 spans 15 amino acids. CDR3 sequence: CSSSTGQGATHEQYF. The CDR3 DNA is TGCTCCAGCAGCACCGGACAGGGGGCGACCCACGAGCAGTACTTC.

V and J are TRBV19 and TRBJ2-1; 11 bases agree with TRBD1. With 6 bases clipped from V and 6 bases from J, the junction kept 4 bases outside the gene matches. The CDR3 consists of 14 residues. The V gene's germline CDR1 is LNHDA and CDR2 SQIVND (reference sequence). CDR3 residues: CASSRGTGGNEQFF. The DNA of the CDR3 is TGTGCCAGTAGCAGGGGGACAGGGGGCAATGAGCAGTTCTTC. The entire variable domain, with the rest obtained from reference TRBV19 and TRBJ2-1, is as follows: DGGITQSPKYLFRKEGQNVTLSCEQNLNHDAMYWYRQDPGQGLRLIYYSQIVNDFQKGDIAEGYSVSREKKESFPLTVTSAQKNPTAFYLCASSRGTGGNEQFFGPGTRLTVL.

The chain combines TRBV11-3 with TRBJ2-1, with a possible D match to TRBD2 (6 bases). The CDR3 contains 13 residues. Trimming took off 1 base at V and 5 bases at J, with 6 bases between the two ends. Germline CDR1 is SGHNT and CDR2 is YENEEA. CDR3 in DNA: TGTGCCAGCAGCTTAGCGGGAGACAATGAGCAGTTCTTC. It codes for CASSLAGDNEQFF.

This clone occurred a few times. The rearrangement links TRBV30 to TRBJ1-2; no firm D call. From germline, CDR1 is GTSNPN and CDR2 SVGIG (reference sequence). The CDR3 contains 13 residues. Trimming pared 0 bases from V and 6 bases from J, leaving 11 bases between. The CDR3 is CAWSVGRWDGYTF. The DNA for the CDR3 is TGTGCCTGGAGTGTAGGAAGATGGGATGGCTACACCTTC.

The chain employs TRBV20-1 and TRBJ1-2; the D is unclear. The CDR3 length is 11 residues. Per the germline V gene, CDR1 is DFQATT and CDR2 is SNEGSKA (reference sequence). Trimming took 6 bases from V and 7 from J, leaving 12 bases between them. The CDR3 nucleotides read TGCAGTGCCCGCAAGGAGTCTGGCTACACCTTC. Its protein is CSARKESGYTF.

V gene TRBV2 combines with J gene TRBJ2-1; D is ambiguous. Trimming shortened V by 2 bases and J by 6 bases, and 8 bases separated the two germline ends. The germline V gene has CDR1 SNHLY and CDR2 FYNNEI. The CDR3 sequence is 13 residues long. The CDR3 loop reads CASSESHLNEQFF. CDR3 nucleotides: TGTGCCAGCAGTGAATCCCACCTCAATGAGCAGTTCTTC.

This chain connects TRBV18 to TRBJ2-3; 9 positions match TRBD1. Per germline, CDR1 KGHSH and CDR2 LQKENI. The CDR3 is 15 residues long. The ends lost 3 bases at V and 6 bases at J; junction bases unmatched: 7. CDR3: CASSPGTGTGDTQYF. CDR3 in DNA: TGTGCCAGCTCACCCGGGACAGGGACGGGCGATACGCAGTATTTT.

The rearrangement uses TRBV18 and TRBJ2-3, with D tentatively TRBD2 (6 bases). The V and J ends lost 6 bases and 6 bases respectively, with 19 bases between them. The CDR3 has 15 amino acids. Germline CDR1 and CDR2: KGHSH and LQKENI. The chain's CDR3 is CASSSLGGGVDTQYF. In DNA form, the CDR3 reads TGTGCCAGCTCGTCCCTAGGTGGCGGGGTCGATACGCAGTATTTT.

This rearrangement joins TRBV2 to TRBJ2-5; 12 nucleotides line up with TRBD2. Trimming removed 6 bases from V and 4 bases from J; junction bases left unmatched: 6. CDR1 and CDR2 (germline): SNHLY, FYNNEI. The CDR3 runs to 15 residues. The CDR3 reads CASSARLAGAETQYF. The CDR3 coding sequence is TGTGCCAGCAGCGCCCGACTAGCGGGAGCAGAGACCCAGTACTTC.

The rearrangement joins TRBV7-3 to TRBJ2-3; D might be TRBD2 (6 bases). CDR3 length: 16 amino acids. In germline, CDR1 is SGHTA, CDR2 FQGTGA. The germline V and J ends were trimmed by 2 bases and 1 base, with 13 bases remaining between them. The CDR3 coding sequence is TGTGCCAGCAGCTTATGGGGGGATGGTGGCACAGATACGCAGTATTTT. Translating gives CASSLWGDGGTDTQYF.

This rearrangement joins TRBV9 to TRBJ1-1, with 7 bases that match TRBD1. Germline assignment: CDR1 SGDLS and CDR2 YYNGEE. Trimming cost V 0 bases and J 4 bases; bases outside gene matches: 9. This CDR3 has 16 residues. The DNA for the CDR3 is TGTGCCAGCAGCGTAGATCCCCAGGGGGTGGGCACTGAAGCTTTCTTT. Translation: CASSVDPQGVGTEAFF. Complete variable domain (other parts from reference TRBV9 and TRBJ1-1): DSGVTQTPKHLITATGQRVTLRCSPRSGDLSVYWYQQSLDQGLQFLIQYYNGEERAKGNILERFSAQQFPDLHSELNLSSLELGDSALYFCASSVDPQGVGTEAFFGQGTRLTVV.

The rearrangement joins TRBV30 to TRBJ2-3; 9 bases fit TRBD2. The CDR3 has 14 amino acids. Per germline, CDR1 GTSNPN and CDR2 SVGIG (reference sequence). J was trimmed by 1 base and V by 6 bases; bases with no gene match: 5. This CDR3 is CACSREGGTDTQYF. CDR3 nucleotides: TGTGCCTGTTCGCGGGAGGGAGGCACAGATACGCAGTATTTT. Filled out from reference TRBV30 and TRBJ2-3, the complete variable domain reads SQTIHQWPATLVQPVGSPLSLECTVEGTSNPNLYWYRQAAGRGLQLLFYSVGIGQISSEVPQNLSASRPQDRQFILSSKKLLLSDSGFYLCACSREGGTDTQYFGPGTRLTVL.

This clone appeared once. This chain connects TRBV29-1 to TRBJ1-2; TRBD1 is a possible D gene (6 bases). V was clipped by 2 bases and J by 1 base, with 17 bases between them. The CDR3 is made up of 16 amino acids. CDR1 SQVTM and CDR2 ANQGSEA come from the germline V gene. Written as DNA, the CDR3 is TGCAGCGTTGAAATTTGGCGGGCAGGGGATAACTATGGCTACACCTTC. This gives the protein CSVEIWRAGDNYGYTF.

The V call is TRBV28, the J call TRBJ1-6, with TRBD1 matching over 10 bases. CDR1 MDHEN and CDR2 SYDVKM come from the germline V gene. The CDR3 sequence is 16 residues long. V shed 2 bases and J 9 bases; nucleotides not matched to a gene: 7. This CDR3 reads CASSLRDRGKGSPLHF. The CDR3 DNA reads TGTGCCAGCAGTTTAAGGGACAGGGGTAAAGGTTCACCCCTCCACTTT.